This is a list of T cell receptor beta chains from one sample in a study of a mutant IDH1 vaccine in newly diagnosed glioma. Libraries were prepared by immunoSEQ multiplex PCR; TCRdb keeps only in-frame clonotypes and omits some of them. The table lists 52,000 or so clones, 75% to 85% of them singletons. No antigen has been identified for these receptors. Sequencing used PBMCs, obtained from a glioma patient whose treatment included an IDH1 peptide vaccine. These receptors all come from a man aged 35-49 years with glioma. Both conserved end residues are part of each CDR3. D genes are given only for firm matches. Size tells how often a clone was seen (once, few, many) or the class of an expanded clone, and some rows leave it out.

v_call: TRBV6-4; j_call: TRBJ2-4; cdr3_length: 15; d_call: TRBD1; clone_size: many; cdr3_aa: CASSDTGDRGDIQYF
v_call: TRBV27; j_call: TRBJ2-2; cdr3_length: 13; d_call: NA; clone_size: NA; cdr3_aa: CASSLQGTGELFF
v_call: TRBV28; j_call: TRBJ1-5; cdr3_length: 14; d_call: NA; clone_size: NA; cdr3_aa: CASSTGQLNQPQHF
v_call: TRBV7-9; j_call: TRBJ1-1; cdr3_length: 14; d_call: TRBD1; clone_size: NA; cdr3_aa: CASSARQGGTEAFF
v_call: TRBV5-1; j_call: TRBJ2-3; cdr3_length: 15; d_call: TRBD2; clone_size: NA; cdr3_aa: CASSLRLAVTDTQYF
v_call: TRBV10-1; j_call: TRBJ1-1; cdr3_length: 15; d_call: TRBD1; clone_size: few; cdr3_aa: CASSESNRGNTEAFF
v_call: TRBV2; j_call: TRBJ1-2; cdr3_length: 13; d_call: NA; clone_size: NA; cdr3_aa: CASNRGGDYGYTF
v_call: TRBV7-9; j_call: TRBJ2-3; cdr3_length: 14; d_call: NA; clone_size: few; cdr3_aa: CASYVAGGTDTQYF
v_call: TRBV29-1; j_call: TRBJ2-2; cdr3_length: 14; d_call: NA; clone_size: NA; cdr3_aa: CSVESQANTGELFF
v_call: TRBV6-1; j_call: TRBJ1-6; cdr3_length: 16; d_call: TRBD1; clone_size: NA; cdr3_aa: CASSEVSGTGNSPLHF
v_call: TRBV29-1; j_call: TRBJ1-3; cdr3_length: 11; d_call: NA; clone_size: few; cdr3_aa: CSGTTGNTIYF
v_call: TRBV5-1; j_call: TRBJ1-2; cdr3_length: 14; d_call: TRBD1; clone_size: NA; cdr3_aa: CASSVDRAGWGYTF
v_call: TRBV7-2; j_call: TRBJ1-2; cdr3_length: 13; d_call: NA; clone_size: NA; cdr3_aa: CASSMGQIYGYTF
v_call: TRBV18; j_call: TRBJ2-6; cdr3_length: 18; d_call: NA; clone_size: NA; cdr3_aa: CASSPAMLRGSGANVLTF
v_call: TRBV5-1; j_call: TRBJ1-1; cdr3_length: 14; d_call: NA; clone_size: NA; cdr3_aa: CASSFVREGTEAFF
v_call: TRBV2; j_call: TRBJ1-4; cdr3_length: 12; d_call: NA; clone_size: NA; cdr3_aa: CASSVEGQKLFF
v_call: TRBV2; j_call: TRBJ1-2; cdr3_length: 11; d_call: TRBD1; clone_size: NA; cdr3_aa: CATTWGQGVTF
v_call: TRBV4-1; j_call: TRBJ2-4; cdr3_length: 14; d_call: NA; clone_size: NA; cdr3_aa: CASSLTGTSFIQYF
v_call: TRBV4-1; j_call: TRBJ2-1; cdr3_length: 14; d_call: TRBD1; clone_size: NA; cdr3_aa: CASSDRASYNEQFF
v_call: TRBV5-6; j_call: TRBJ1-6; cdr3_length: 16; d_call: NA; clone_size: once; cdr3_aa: CASSLAQGSYNSPLHF
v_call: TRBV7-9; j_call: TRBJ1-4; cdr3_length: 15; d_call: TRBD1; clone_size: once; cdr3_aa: CASSLGGQGDEKLFF
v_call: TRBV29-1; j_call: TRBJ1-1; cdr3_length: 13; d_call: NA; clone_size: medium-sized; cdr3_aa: CSVLRDMNTEAFF
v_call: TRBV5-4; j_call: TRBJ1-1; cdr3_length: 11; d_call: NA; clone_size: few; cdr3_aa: CASSVGAEAFF
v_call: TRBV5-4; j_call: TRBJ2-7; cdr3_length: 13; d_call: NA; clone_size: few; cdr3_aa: CASSLPASYEQYF
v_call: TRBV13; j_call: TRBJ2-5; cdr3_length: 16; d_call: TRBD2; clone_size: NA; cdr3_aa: CASSSPTAGFEETQYF
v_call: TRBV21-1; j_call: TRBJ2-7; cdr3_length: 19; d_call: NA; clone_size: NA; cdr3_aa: CASSKGSRSAGGRYWEQYF
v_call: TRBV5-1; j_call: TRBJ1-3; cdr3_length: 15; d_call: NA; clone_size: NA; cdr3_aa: CASSPTASAGNTIYF
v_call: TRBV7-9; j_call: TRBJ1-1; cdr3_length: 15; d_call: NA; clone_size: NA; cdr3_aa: CASSLQGQLNTEAFF
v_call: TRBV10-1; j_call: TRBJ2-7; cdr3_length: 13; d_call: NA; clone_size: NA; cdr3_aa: CASSGGTSYEQYF
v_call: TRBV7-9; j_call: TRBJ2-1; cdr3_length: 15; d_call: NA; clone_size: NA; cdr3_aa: CASSLGLSSYNEQFF
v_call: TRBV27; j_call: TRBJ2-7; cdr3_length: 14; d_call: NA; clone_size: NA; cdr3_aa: CASSLLQKFGEQYF
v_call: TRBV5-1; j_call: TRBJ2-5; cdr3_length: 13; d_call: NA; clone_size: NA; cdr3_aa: CASSQEGSKTQYF
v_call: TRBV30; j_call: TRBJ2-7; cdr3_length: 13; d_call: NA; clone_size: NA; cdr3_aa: CAWSVLPIYEQYF
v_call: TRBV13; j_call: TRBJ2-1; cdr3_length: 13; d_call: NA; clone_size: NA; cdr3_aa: CASRQGGGGEQFF
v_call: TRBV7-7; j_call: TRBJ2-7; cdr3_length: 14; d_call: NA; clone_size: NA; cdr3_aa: CASSFRDVPYEQYF
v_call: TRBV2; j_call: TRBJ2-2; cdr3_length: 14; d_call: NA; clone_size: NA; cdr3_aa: CASSEYKYTGELFF
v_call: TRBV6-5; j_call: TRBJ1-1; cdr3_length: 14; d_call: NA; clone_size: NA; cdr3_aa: CASSYSRQFYEAFF
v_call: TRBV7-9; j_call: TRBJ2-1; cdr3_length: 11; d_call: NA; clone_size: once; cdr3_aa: CASSRLGGQFF
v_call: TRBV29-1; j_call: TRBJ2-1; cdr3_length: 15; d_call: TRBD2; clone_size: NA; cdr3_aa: CSCSGGASEYNEQFF
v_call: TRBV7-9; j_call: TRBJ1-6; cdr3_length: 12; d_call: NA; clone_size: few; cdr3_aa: CASRGSNSPLHF
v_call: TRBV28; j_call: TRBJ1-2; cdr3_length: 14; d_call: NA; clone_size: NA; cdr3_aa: CASRTTAGPGGYTF
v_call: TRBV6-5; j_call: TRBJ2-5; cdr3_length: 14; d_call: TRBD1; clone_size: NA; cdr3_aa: CASRDRVAQETQYF
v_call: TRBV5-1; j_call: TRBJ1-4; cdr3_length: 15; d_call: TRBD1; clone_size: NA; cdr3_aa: CASSLGTVINEKLFF
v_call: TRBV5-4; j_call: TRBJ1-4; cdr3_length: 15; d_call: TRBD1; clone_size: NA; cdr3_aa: CASSMNRGLDEKLFF
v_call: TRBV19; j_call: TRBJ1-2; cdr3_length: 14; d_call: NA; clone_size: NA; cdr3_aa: CASSSMAGNYGYTF
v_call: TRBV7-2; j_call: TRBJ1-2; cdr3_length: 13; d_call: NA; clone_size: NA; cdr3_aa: CASSFYLNNGYTF